These 23 T cell receptor beta chains originate from one sample sequenced in a study of T cells after yellow fever vaccination. In TCRdb, the 5' RACE reads were re-called with MiXCR into one record per CDR3 protein. The table lists around 500,000 distinct CDR3 sequences, 20% to 25% of them singletons. The specimen comprised PBMCs, sampled less than 25 days after the first yellow fever vaccination. The receptors derive from a young man who received the YFV17D yellow fever vaccine.

This clonotype was seen a single time. The chain links TRBV20-1 to TRBJ1-3; D unclear. CDR3 length: 12 residues. V was cut by 3 bases and J by 2 bases, with 5 bases left in between. Germline V gene data show CDR1 as DFQATT and CDR2 as SNEGSKA (reference sequence). CDR3 amino acids: CSARTAGNTIYF. Here the CDR3 DNA reads TGCAGTGCTAGGACGGCTGGAAACACCATATATTTT.

This clonotype was recorded a few times. The gene calls are TRBV4-2 and TRBJ2-1; 7 nucleotides agree with TRBD2. CDR3 length equals 18 residues. With V trimmed by 0 bases and J by 0 bases, 8 bases remained unmatched. Germline CDR1 is LGHNA and CDR2 is YNFKEQ. CDR3 sequence reads: CASSQDPGGIYSYNEQFF. The CDR3 DNA reads TGTGCCAGCAGCCAAGACCCCGGGGGGATCTACTCCTACAATGAGCAGTTCTTC.

This clonotype was picked up a small number of times. The CDR3 spells CASSLDGTEVYGYTF. The CDR3, as DNA: TGTGCCAGCAGCTTAGATGGGACGGAAGTATATGGCTACACCTTC. The J gene is TRBJ1-2, the V gene TRBV7-2; D is possibly TRBD1 (5 bases). This CDR3 is built from 15 residues. V lost 1 base to trimming and J lost 5 bases, with 14 bases between them. The germline V gene encodes CDR1 SGHTA and CDR2 FQGNSA.

V usage is TRBV19 and J usage is TRBJ2-1, with 8 bases aligning to TRBD2. This CDR3 comprises 15 residues. The germline V gene has CDR1 LNHDA and CDR2 SQIVND (reference sequence). The V gene end was trimmed by 6 bases and the J gene end by 6 bases; junction bases not matched to a gene: 10. CDR3 amino acids: CASSKTAGVVNEQFF. Here the CDR3 DNA reads TGTGCCAGTAGCAAGACAGCGGGGGTGGTCAATGAGCAGTTCTTC.

This chain links TRBV18 with TRBJ2-5; perhaps D is TRBD1 or TRBD2 (5 bases each). V lost 3 bases to trimming and J lost 3 bases, with 11 bases between them. Germline-derived CDR1 and CDR2 are KGHSH and LQKENI. The CDR3 sequence is 14 residues long. For the CDR3, the DNA is TGTGCCAGCTCACCCCGGGACCTCAAAGAGACCCAGTACTTC. The encoded protein is CASSPRDLKETQYF. Variable domain in full (rest from reference TRBV18 and TRBJ2-5): NAGVMQNPRHLVRRRGQEARLRCSPMKGHSHVYWYRQLPEEGLKFMVYLQKENIIDESGMPKERFSAEFPKEGPSILRIQQVVRGDSAAYFCASSPRDLKETQYFGPGTRLLVL.

This clonotype was observed a handful of times. The V call is TRBV28, the J call TRBJ2-7; D ambiguous. V was cut by 3 bases and J by 2 bases, with 11 bases left in between. CDR3 length equals 14 residues. CDR1 is MDHEN, CDR2 SYDVKM, per germline. Written as DNA, the CDR3 is TGTGCCAGCAGTTTTAGCACAGCAGCCTACGAGCAGTACGTC. Its translation is CASSFSTAAYEQYV.

The table lists this clonotype with many counts. The CDR3 spells CASSQDSGLVSETQYF. The CDR3 DNA reads TGCGCCAGCAGCCAAGACTCTGGACTAGTGTCAGAGACCCAGTACTTC. V and J are TRBV4-1 and TRBJ2-5, with 7 bases lining up with TRBD2. After removal of 0 bases from V and 4 bases from J, the junction contained 8 bases not matched to a gene. Germline V gene lookup returns CDR1 MGHRA and CDR2 YSYEKL. The CDR3 contains 16 residues.

The rearrangement links TRBV10-3 to TRBJ1-1; D is possibly TRBD1 (5 bases). The CDR3 has 16 residues. Looked up from germline, CDR1 is ENHRY and CDR2 is SYGVKD. V gave up 6 bases and J gave up 1 base, with 18 bases separating them. In DNA form, the CDR3 reads TGTGCCATCAGGAGAGGCCTAGGGGCGGCGAACACTGAAGCTTTCTTT. Its translation is CAIRRGLGAANTEAFF.

V usage is TRBV28 and J usage is TRBJ2-7, with a tentative D call TRBD1 (6 bases). The V gene's germline CDR1 is MDHEN and CDR2 SYDVKM. The CDR3 runs 15 residues. The ends were cut back, 6 bases at V and 3 bases at J, with 18 bases in the middle. In DNA form, the CDR3 reads TGTGCCAGCAGCCTTCCAGGACAGCCTTACTACGAGCAGTACGTC. Amino acid sequence: CASSLPGQPYYEQYV.

The gene calls are TRBV6-1 and TRBJ1-5; D uncertain. CDR1 is MNHNS, CDR2 SASEGT, per germline. Trimming shortened V by 0 bases and J by 12 bases, and 12 bases separated the two germline ends. This CDR3 contains 13 residues. CDR3 region: CASSEALHRDQHF. For the CDR3, the DNA is TGTGCCAGCAGTGAAGCGCTTCATCGGGACCAGCATTTT.

This clonotype occurred many times. V and J are TRBV5-1 and TRBJ2-1, with 13 nucleotides matching TRBD2. Losses at the gene ends were 4 bases for V and 8 bases for J; bases not matched to a gene: 9. The CDR3 extends over 16 amino acids. Germline CDR1 is SGHRS and CDR2 is YFSETQ. The CDR3 DNA reads as TGCGCCAGCAGCCGGCAAACTAGCGGGGGGGCAGATGAGCAGTTCTTC. Encoded protein: CASSRQTSGGADEQFF. Full variable domain (outside the CDR3, taken from reference TRBV5-1 and TRBJ2-1): KAGVTQTPRYLIKTRGQQVTLSCSPISGHRSVSWYQQTPGQGLQFLFEYFSETQRNKGNFPGRFSGRQFSNSRSEMNVSTLELGDSALYLCASSRQTSGGADEQFFGPGTRLTVL.

This sequence joins TRBV28 and TRBJ2-1, with 8 bases that match TRBD2. CDR1 is MDHEN and CDR2 is SYDVKM in the germline V gene. V shed 4 bases, J shed 9 bases, and the junction held 2 bases outside the gene matches. CDR3 length: 12 residues. CDR3 sequence reads: CASSSLAAEQFF. The CDR3 DNA reads TGTGCCAGCAGTTCACTAGCGGCTGAGCAGTTCTTC.

The genes are TRBV24-1 and TRBJ1-2, with 10 bases matching TRBD1. Germline lookup yields CDR1 KGHDR and CDR2 SFDVKD. The CDR3 runs 16 residues. V trimming: 3 bases; J trimming: 8 bases; junction bases outside the gene matches: 11. Here the CDR3 reads CATSDPSRDRGEGYTF. In DNA form, the CDR3 reads TGTGCCACCAGTGATCCGTCCCGGGACAGGGGTGAGGGCTACACCTTC.

This clonotype was seen only a few times. The chain is built from TRBV5-4 and TRBJ2-3, with 8 positions matching TRBD2. CDR1 and CDR2 (germline): SGHNT, YYREEE (reference sequence). Trimming removed 10 bases from V and 5 bases from J; junction bases left unmatched: 12. This CDR3 region has 14 residues. In DNA form, the CDR3 reads TGTGCCTCCCATCGGGGGGGCGGTGGAGATACGCAGTATTTT. This encodes CASHRGGGGDTQYF.

The sample holds a few counts of this clonotype. The chain has TRBV10-3 and TRBJ2-7, with D possibly called TRBD1 or TRBD2 (6 bases each). V was pared by 1 base and J by 3 bases, with 10 bases between. There are 14 residues in the CDR3. CDR1 and CDR2 (germline): ENHRY, SYGVKD. CDR3 nucleotide sequence: TGTGCCATCAGTGAGTGGGGGGCTAGCTACGAGCAGTACTTC. Its translation is CAISEWGASYEQYF.

This clonotype was seen only a few times. The V gene is TRBV5-1, the J gene TRBJ2-2; TRBD1 is a possible D gene (6 bases). CDR1 is SGHRS and CDR2 is YFSETQ in the germline V gene. V was pared by 1 base and J by 3 bases, with 16 bases between. The CDR3 sequence is 17 residues long. CDR3 residues: CASSLLGQYGDTGELFF. CDR3 in DNA: TGCGCCAGCAGCTTGTTAGGACAGTATGGTGACACCGGGGAGCTGTTTTTT.

This clonotype occurred a few times. The CDR3 here is CASIPPGFSNEQFF. Written as DNA, the CDR3 is TGTGCCAGCATCCCCCCGGGATTTAGCAATGAGCAGTTCTTC. This chain joins TRBV5-6 and TRBJ2-1, with TRBD2 as a possible D gene (5 bases). The V end was cut by 6 bases, the J end by 6 bases, with 16 bases between. Germline V lookup: CDR1 SGHDT, CDR2 YYEEEE. This CDR3 has 14 residues.

Only one count was recorded for this clonotype. The chain combines TRBV5-4 with TRBJ2-2; D is uncertain. Germline lookup yields CDR1 SGHNT and CDR2 YYREEE (reference sequence). This CDR3 has 13 residues. Between the trimmed V and J ends, which lost 2 bases and 6 bases, there was a span of 8 bases. In DNA form, the CDR3 reads TGTGCCAGCAGCTTTTCGATAGCCGGGGAGCTGTTTTTT. Translation: CASSFSIAGELFF.

The sample holds a few counts of this clonotype. The chain employs TRBV4-1 and TRBJ2-7; 9 bases are shared with TRBD1. Trimming removed 0 bases from V and 6 bases from J; junction bases left unmatched: 6. This CDR3 has 15 residues. Germline CDR1 MGHRA, CDR2 YSYEKL. The CDR3 bases are TGCGCCAGCAGCCAAGATCCGGGACAGGGTGGCGAGCAGTACTTC. This gives the protein CASSQDPGQGGEQYF.

The chain has TRBV2 and TRBJ2-5; TRBD2 agrees at 9 bases. The CDR3 runs to 15 residues. CDR1 is SNHLY, CDR2 FYNNEI, per germline. The J segment lost 7 bases and the V segment lost 2 bases, leaving 8 bases of the junction unmatched. CDR3 sequence (DNA): TGTGCCAGCAGTGAACAAGCGGGGGGCCGAGGGACCCAGTACTTC. It codes for CASSEQAGGRGTQYF.

The J gene is TRBJ2-3, the V gene TRBV19, with D possibly TRBD1 on 7 matching bases. Germline V gene data show CDR1 as LNHDA and CDR2 as SQIVND (reference sequence). Trimming pared 4 bases from V and 1 base from J, leaving 21 bases between. The CDR3 is 18 amino acids. This chain's CDR3 is CASSKEGQRVVGTDTQYF. CDR3 bases: TGTGCCAGTAGTAAGGAGGGACAGCGGGTTGTCGGCACAGATACGCAGTATTTT.

The rearrangement uses TRBV20-1 and TRBJ1-4; unclear D gene. This CDR3 spans 14 amino acids. The V end lost 1 base, the J end lost 8 bases, and 14 bases lay between the germline ends. CDR1 and CDR2 from the germline V gene are DFQATT and SNEGSKA (reference sequence). This CDR3 reads CSARGVGSGEKLFF. The CDR3 region has the DNA TGCAGTGCTAGAGGAGTGGGGAGTGGGGAAAAACTGTTTTTT.

Only a few counts were recorded for this clonotype. The rearrangement links TRBV7-6 to TRBJ2-1; no clear D gene. V was cut by 8 bases and J by 6 bases, with 23 bases left in between. The CDR3 spans 16 residues. Germline V CDR1 and CDR2: SGHVS, FNYEAQ. The CDR3 is CASSEKRRRATNEQFF. In DNA, the CDR3 is TGTGCCAGCTCCGAAAAGAGACGGAGAGCCACCAATGAGCAGTTCTTC.